The T cell receptor beta chain under discussion was sequenced for a study of blood T cell repertoires in COVID-19. Study information: Donors in the United States, Italy and Spain gave samples during acute or convalescent COVID-19.

Method: immunoSEQ multiplex PCR; TCRdb's copy keeps in-frame clones and lacks some. The sample shows approximately 92,000 clones, about 82% of them seen only once. This CDR3 region has 13 residues. The junction had 7 bases not matched to a gene; V was cut back by 8 bases and J by 4 bases. The TCR comes from a man aged 45-60 years with acute or convalescent COVID-19. The source material was peripheral blood. The V call is TRBV12-3 or TRBV12-4, the J call TRBJ2-5; 7 bases are shared with TRBD2. The CDR3 here is CASGGGVGETQYF. The CDR3 bases are TGTGCCAGCGGGGGGGGAGTGGGAGAGACCCAGTACTTC.